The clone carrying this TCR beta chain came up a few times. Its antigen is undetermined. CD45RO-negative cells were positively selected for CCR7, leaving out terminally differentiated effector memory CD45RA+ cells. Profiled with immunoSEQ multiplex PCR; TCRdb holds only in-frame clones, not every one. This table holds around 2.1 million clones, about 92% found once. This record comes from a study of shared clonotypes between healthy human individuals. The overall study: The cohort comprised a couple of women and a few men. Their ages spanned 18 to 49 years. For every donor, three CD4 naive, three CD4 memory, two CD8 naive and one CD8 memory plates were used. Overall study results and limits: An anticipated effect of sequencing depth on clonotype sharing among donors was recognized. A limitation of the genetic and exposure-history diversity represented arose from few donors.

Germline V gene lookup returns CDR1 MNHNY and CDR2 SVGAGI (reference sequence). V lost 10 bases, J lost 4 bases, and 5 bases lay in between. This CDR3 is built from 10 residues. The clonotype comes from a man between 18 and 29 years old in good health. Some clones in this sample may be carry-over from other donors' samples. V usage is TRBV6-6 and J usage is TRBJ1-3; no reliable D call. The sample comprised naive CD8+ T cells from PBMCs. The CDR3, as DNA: TGTGCCACCGGAGGAAACACCATATATTTT. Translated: CATGGNTIYF.